This T cell receptor beta chain was sequenced in a study of T cells after yellow fever vaccination. Study as a whole: Any fraction with a low cell number was prepared using SMART-Seq v4 Ultra Low Input. Study conclusions and caveats: Abundant contaminating clonotypes from the bulk population could appear in FACS-sorted repertoires. Weaker overall was a secondary response that nonetheless peaked faster, on day 5 versus 15.

The sample holds many counts of this clonotype. Its antigen is unidentified. TCRdb re-derived calls from the 5' RACE reads in MiXCR, one entry per CDR3 protein. The profile shows 300,000 to 350,000 distinct CDR3 sequences, around 4.4% of them singletons. Germline V CDR1 and CDR2: SGHRS, YFSETQ. The CDR3 sequence is 13 residues long. V was cut by 6 bases and J by 0 bases, with 7 bases left in between. The material sequenced was PBMCs, taken 15 days after the yellow fever booster vaccination. This TCR was sampled from a man younger than 30 who received the YFV17D yellow fever vaccine. The gene calls are TRBV5-1 and TRBJ2-1; D unclear. In DNA, the CDR3 is TGCGCCAGCACCTCCCGCTCCTACAATGAGCAGTTCTTC. Protein product: CASTSRSYNEQFF.